Listed below are T cell receptor beta chains from one sample, sequenced in a study of shared clonotypes between healthy human individuals. Data came from immunoSEQ multiplex PCR; TCRdb stores just in-frame clones and leaves some out. The table lists some 2,400,000 clones, approximately 94% of them singletons, with 0.1% to 0.15% in the top ten. Sequencing used naive CD4+ T cells sorted from blood. The receptors stem from a man younger than 35 in good health. The CDR3 runs from the conserved cysteine through the conserved F or W. The D gene is left open where the match is weak. Expanded clones are given a class, and other clones once, few, many or no size at all.

v_call: TRBV6-1; j_call: TRBJ2-5; d_call: NA; clone_size: NA; cdr3_nt: TGTGCCAGCAGTGGACAGCCCGGAGGGGAGACCCAGTACTTC; cdr3_aa: CASSGQPGGETQYF
v_call: TRBV6-1; j_call: TRBJ2-3; d_call: TRBD2; clone_size: NA; cdr3_nt: TGTGCCAGCAGTGAACCTAGCGGGAGGGATACGCAGTATTTT; cdr3_aa: CASSEPSGRDTQYF
v_call: TRBV18; j_call: TRBJ2-7; d_call: TRBD1; clone_size: NA; cdr3_nt: TGTGCCAGCTCACCATCAGGGGGCGGAAGGGGTCGCGAGCAGTACTTC; cdr3_aa: CASSPSGGGRGREQYF
v_call: TRBV2; j_call: TRBJ2-5; d_call: TRBD2; clone_size: NA; cdr3_nt: TGTGCCAGCAGGAAACTAGCGGAGGCCCAAGAGACCCAGTACTTC; cdr3_aa: CASRKLAEAQETQYF
v_call: TRBV7-9; j_call: TRBJ1-4; d_call: NA; clone_size: NA; cdr3_nt: TGTGCCAGCAGCCCCTTCGGAGCTAATGAAAAACTGTTTTTT; cdr3_aa: CASSPFGANEKLFF
v_call: TRBV10-3; j_call: TRBJ1-2; d_call: NA; clone_size: few; cdr3_nt: TGTGCCATCAGTGAGTCAGGGGTGCATGGCTACACCTTC; cdr3_aa: CAISESGVHGYTF
v_call: TRBV5-1; j_call: TRBJ2-5; d_call: NA; clone_size: NA; cdr3_nt: TGCGCCAGCAGCACCGGGACCAAACAAGAGACCCAGTACTTC; cdr3_aa: CASSTGTKQETQYF
v_call: TRBV7-9; j_call: TRBJ2-3; d_call: NA; clone_size: NA; cdr3_nt: TGTGCCAGCAGCTTAGCCCCTTTTGAGGGGGGGGGAGGAGATACGCAGTATTTT; cdr3_aa: CASSLAPFEGGGGDTQYF
v_call: TRBV18; j_call: TRBJ2-3; d_call: NA; clone_size: NA; cdr3_nt: TGTGCCAGCTCACCAGAGGTTAACCCCTCAGTAGGTACGCAGTATTTT; cdr3_aa: CASSPEVNPSVGTQYF
v_call: TRBV11-3; j_call: TRBJ2-7; d_call: NA; clone_size: NA; cdr3_nt: TGTGCCAGCAGCTTAGACGGATCCTACGAGCAGTACTTC; cdr3_aa: CASSLDGSYEQYF
v_call: TRBV28; j_call: TRBJ1-2; d_call: NA; clone_size: NA; cdr3_nt: TGTGCCAGCAGTGGCGCAGGAGTCTATGGCTACACCTTC; cdr3_aa: CASSGAGVYGYTF
v_call: TRBV28; j_call: TRBJ1-2; d_call: NA; clone_size: NA; cdr3_nt: TGTGCCAGCAGTACGGGACTAGGGGTGGGCTACACCTTC; cdr3_aa: CASSTGLGVGYTF
v_call: TRBV19; j_call: TRBJ2-3; d_call: TRBD1; clone_size: NA; cdr3_nt: TGTGCCAGTAGTCCAGGGACAGGGGAGGGGACAGATACGCAGTATTTT; cdr3_aa: CASSPGTGEGTDTQYF
v_call: TRBV28; j_call: TRBJ2-2; d_call: NA; clone_size: NA; cdr3_nt: TGTGCCAGCAGTCCCAGGACGGGGTACGGGGAGCTGTTTTTT; cdr3_aa: CASSPRTGYGELFF
v_call: TRBV7-9; j_call: TRBJ1-2; d_call: NA; clone_size: NA; cdr3_nt: TGTGCCAGCAGCTTAGGAAAGGATAACTATGGCTACACCTTC; cdr3_aa: CASSLGKDNYGYTF
v_call: TRBV6-5; j_call: TRBJ2-3; d_call: NA; clone_size: NA; cdr3_nt: TGTGCCAGCACGATGGGGCCCACGTATACGCAGTATTTT; cdr3_aa: CASTMGPTYTQYF
v_call: TRBV28; j_call: TRBJ2-7; d_call: NA; clone_size: NA; cdr3_nt: TGTGCCAGCAGTTGGGCCAGCTCCTACGAGCAGTACTTC; cdr3_aa: CASSWASSYEQYF
v_call: TRBV5-6; j_call: TRBJ1-5; d_call: NA; clone_size: NA; cdr3_nt: TGTGCCAGCAGCTCCTCCGGGGGATATAGCAATCAGCCCCAGCATTTT; cdr3_aa: CASSSSGGYSNQPQHF
v_call: TRBV2; j_call: TRBJ1-1; d_call: TRBD1; clone_size: NA; cdr3_nt: TGTGCCAGCGGGGTGGACAGGTCGAACACTGAAGCTTTCTTT; cdr3_aa: CASGVDRSNTEAFF
v_call: TRBV5-4; j_call: TRBJ1-4; d_call: TRBD1; clone_size: NA; cdr3_nt: TGTGCCAGTGGACAGGGGACTAATGAAAAACTGTTTTTT; cdr3_aa: CASGQGTNEKLFF
v_call: TRBV30; j_call: TRBJ1-1; d_call: NA; clone_size: NA; cdr3_nt: TGTGCTATCCCGGCGACCCGTTGGGGTGGGGACACTGAAGCTTTCTTT; cdr3_aa: CAIPATRWGGDTEAFF
v_call: TRBV10-1; j_call: TRBJ2-2; d_call: TRBD2; clone_size: NA; cdr3_nt: TGCGCCAGCAGCACTACTAGCGGGAGTAACACCGGGGAGCTGTTTTTT; cdr3_aa: CASSTTSGSNTGELFF
v_call: TRBV5-4; j_call: TRBJ1-6; d_call: NA; clone_size: once; cdr3_nt: TGTGCCAGCAGCTCGTACCGGGACCCCGTTTCACCCCTCCACTTT; cdr3_aa: CASSSYRDPVSPLHF
v_call: TRBV6-1; j_call: TRBJ2-7; d_call: NA; clone_size: NA; cdr3_nt: TGTGCCAGCAGGAGTTTGGGGGGCTTGGACGAGCAGTACTTC; cdr3_aa: CASRSLGGLDEQYF
v_call: TRBV4-1; j_call: TRBJ1-5; d_call: NA; clone_size: NA; cdr3_nt: TGCGCCAGCAGCCAAGGATCGGCTCTAAGCAATCAGCCCCAGCATTTT; cdr3_aa: CASSQGSALSNQPQHF
v_call: TRBV11-2; j_call: TRBJ2-3; d_call: NA; clone_size: NA; cdr3_nt: TGTGCCAGCAGCCAGACTAGGCTCACAGATACGCAGTATTTT; cdr3_aa: CASSQTRLTDTQYF
v_call: TRBV28; j_call: TRBJ1-5; d_call: NA; clone_size: NA; cdr3_nt: TGTGCCAGCAGTTTCGGGGGTTGGGGGCAGCCCCAGCATTTT; cdr3_aa: CASSFGGWGQPQHF
v_call: TRBV6-5; j_call: TRBJ2-7; d_call: NA; clone_size: NA; cdr3_nt: TGTGCCAGCAGTTACCGACCCACGCAGTACTTC; cdr3_aa: CASSYRPTQYF
v_call: TRBV5-5; j_call: TRBJ1-6; d_call: NA; clone_size: once; cdr3_nt: TGTGCCAGCAGCTTGAACGGGTATTCACCCCTCCACTTT; cdr3_aa: CASSLNGYSPLHF
v_call: TRBV6-5; j_call: TRBJ2-7; d_call: NA; clone_size: NA; cdr3_nt: TGTGCCAGCAGCCTCCAGCGGACCCGAGACGAGCAGTACTTC; cdr3_aa: CASSLQRTRDEQYF
v_call: TRBV5-1; j_call: TRBJ2-7; d_call: NA; clone_size: NA; cdr3_nt: TGCGCCAGCAGAGTGGCAGAAGGCTCCTACGAGCAGTACTTC; cdr3_aa: CASRVAEGSYEQYF
v_call: TRBV28; j_call: TRBJ1-1; d_call: NA; clone_size: NA; cdr3_nt: TGTGCCAGCAGTGGACTTGAAGCTTTCTTT; cdr3_aa: CASSGLEAFF
v_call: TRBV2; j_call: TRBJ2-1; d_call: TRBD2; clone_size: NA; cdr3_nt: TGTGCCAGCAGTAGCGGGGGTTATGAGCAGTTCTTC; cdr3_aa: CASSSGGYEQFF
v_call: TRBV19; j_call: TRBJ1-6; d_call: TRBD1; clone_size: NA; cdr3_nt: TGTGCCAGTAGTCCCTACTCGACAGGGCCAAGGAATTCACCCCTCCACTTT; cdr3_aa: CASSPYSTGPRNSPLHF
v_call: TRBV2; j_call: TRBJ2-7; d_call: TRBD2; clone_size: once; cdr3_nt: TGTGCCAGCAGTCCATATAGCGGGAGTCTAGGCGAGCAGTACTTC; cdr3_aa: CASSPYSGSLGEQYF
v_call: TRBV19; j_call: TRBJ2-4; d_call: NA; clone_size: NA; cdr3_nt: TGTGCCAGTAGTATAGAGATCACCCGAGGGGGACTAGCCAAAAACATTCAGTACTTC; cdr3_aa: CASSIEITRGGLAKNIQYF
v_call: TRBV7-8; j_call: TRBJ1-2; d_call: NA; clone_size: NA; cdr3_nt: TGTGCCAGCAGCCCTTACCGGGCCCAAGGGGGCTACACCTTC; cdr3_aa: CASSPYRAQGGYTF
v_call: TRBV15; j_call: TRBJ1-5; d_call: NA; clone_size: NA; cdr3_nt: TGTGCCACCAGCAGAGAACAGGCAAATCAGCCCCAGCATTTT; cdr3_aa: CATSREQANQPQHF
v_call: TRBV19; j_call: TRBJ2-7; d_call: TRBD2; clone_size: NA; cdr3_nt: TGTGCCAGTAGTACCGGGGACTACAGCTCCTACGAGCAGTACTTC; cdr3_aa: CASSTGDYSSYEQYF
v_call: TRBV18; j_call: TRBJ2-3; d_call: TRBD1; clone_size: NA; cdr3_nt: TGTGCCAGCTCACCTACCGAAGGGGGCCTGGATACGCAGTATTTT; cdr3_aa: CASSPTEGGLDTQYF
v_call: TRBV29-1; j_call: TRBJ1-1; d_call: TRBD1; clone_size: NA; cdr3_nt: TGCAGCGTTGATCAGGGGGCTTGGACTGAAGCTTTCTTT; cdr3_aa: CSVDQGAWTEAFF
v_call: TRBV30; j_call: TRBJ2-7; d_call: TRBD1; clone_size: once; cdr3_nt: TGTGCCTGGAGGCCCCCGGGACAGGGTCGCGAGCAGTACTTC; cdr3_aa: CAWRPPGQGREQYF
v_call: TRBV7-2; j_call: TRBJ2-7; d_call: TRBD2; clone_size: NA; cdr3_nt: TGTGCCAGCAGCTCCCCTAGCGGGACGAGCTCCTACGAGCAGTACTTC; cdr3_aa: CASSSPSGTSSYEQYF
v_call: TRBV6-1; j_call: TRBJ1-5; d_call: TRBD1; clone_size: NA; cdr3_nt: TGTGCCAGCAGTGTCCGGGACAGGGATCAGCCCCAGCATTTT; cdr3_aa: CASSVRDRDQPQHF
v_call: TRBV6-5; j_call: TRBJ2-2; d_call: NA; clone_size: NA; cdr3_nt: TGTGCCAGCAGGGCACAGAACACCGGGGAGCTGTTTTTT; cdr3_aa: CASRAQNTGELFF
v_call: TRBV7-8; j_call: TRBJ2-2; d_call: NA; clone_size: NA; cdr3_nt: TGTGCCAGCAGCTTAAGGGACGGGGTGAACACCGGGGAGCTGTTTTTT; cdr3_aa: CASSLRDGVNTGELFF
v_call: TRBV7-9; j_call: TRBJ2-7; d_call: NA; clone_size: NA; cdr3_nt: TGTGCCAGCAGCTTAGATCCAGGGACGTACGAGCAGTACTTC; cdr3_aa: CASSLDPGTYEQYF
v_call: TRBV4-3; j_call: TRBJ1-6; d_call: NA; clone_size: NA; cdr3_nt: TGCGCCAGCAGCCAAGAGGCGCTGGACATCTTAAATTCACCCCTCCACTTT; cdr3_aa: CASSQEALDILNSPLHF
v_call: TRBV6-1; j_call: TRBJ1-2; d_call: NA; clone_size: NA; cdr3_nt: TGTGCCAGCAGTGAAGCGGGTATTAAGAGGGGCTACACCTTC; cdr3_aa: CASSEAGIKRGYTF
v_call: TRBV6-5; j_call: TRBJ2-5; d_call: TRBD2; clone_size: NA; cdr3_nt: TGTGCCAGCCTCGATCCGGGACTACGGCAGACCCAGTACTTC; cdr3_aa: CASLDPGLRQTQYF
v_call: TRBV30; j_call: TRBJ1-1; d_call: NA; clone_size: NA; cdr3_nt: TGTGCCTGGAGGGACAAGAACACTGAAGCTTTCTTT; cdr3_aa: CAWRDKNTEAFF
v_call: TRBV7-2; j_call: TRBJ1-4; d_call: NA; clone_size: NA; cdr3_nt: TGTGCCAGCAGCTTCCGGACAATGGACGAAAAACTGTTTTTT; cdr3_aa: CASSFRTMDEKLFF
v_call: TRBV6-5; j_call: TRBJ1-3; d_call: TRBD1; clone_size: NA; cdr3_nt: TGTGCCAGCAGTAGGACAGGGGACTCTGGAAACACCATATATTTT; cdr3_aa: CASSRTGDSGNTIYF
v_call: TRBV5-4; j_call: TRBJ1-2; d_call: NA; clone_size: NA; cdr3_nt: TGTGCCAGCAGCTCTGGCGGCCAGGTGGGGAACTATGGCTACACCTTC; cdr3_aa: CASSSGGQVGNYGYTF
v_call: TRBV6-6; j_call: TRBJ2-7; d_call: NA; clone_size: NA; cdr3_nt: TGTGCCAGCAGTTACTCGACGTCTAACTACGAGCAGTACTTC; cdr3_aa: CASSYSTSNYEQYF